The 3 T cell receptor beta chains listed next were all sequenced from one sample in a study of blood T cell repertoires in COVID-19. Method: immunoSEQ multiplex PCR; TCRdb's copy keeps in-frame clones and lacks some. Of 300,000 to 350,000 clones in the sample, approximately 90% were seen once. Sequencing was carried out using PBMCs or T cells enriched from blood (not recorded which). These receptors came from a woman aged 18-29 years who had recovered from COVID-19.

The chain recombines TRBV4-2 with TRBJ2-4; D is unclear. The ends were cut back, 1 base at V and 3 bases at J, with 13 bases in the middle. In germline, CDR1 is LGHNA, CDR2 YNFKEQ. The CDR3 is made up of 16 amino acids. The CDR3 loop is CASSQGAGPGKNIQYF. The CDR3 nucleotides are TGTGCCAGCAGCCAAGGCGCTGGGCCAGGCAAAAACATTCAGTACTTC.

This sequence joins TRBV7-3 and TRBJ1-1; possibly TRBD1 for D (5 bases). The CDR3 is 15 residues long. Trimming pared 0 bases from V and 1 base from J, leaving 9 bases between. Germline V CDR1 and CDR2: SGHTA, FQGTGA. Here the CDR3 reads CASSLTRDQNTEAFF. The CDR3 DNA follows: TGTGCCAGCAGCTTAACGCGGGACCAGAACACTGAAGCTTTCTTT.

The chain links TRBV11-3 to TRBJ2-7, with 11 bases identical to TRBD1. The CDR3 loop spans 15 amino acids. Germline V lookup: CDR1 SGHNT, CDR2 YENEEA. Trimming at V came to 5 bases and at J to 2 bases, leaving 5 bases not matched to a gene. Here the CDR3 DNA reads TGTGCCAGCAGCGCGGGGACAGGGGGGACCTACGAGCAGTACTTC. This sequence encodes CASSAGTGGTYEQYF.